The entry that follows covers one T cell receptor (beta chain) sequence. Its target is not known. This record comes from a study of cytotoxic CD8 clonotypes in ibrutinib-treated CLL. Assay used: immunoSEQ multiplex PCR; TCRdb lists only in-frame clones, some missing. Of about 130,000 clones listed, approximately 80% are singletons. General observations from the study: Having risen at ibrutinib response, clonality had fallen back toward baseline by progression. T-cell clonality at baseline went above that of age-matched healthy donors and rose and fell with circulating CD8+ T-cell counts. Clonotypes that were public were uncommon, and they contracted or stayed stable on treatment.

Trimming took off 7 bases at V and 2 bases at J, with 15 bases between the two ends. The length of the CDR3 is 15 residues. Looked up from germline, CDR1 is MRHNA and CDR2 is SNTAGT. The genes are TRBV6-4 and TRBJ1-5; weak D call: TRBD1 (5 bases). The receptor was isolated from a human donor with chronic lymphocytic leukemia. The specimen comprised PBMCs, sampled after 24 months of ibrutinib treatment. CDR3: CASTGRKQGNQPQHF. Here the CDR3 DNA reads TGTGCCAGCACAGGGAGAAAGCAGGGCAATCAGCCCCAGCATTTT.